Below are 17 T cell receptor beta chains sequenced from a single sample in a study of blood T cell repertoires in COVID-19. TCRdb's copy holds only in-frame clones and misses some; the assay was immunoSEQ multiplex PCR. There are roughly 330,000 clones in the sample; 87% occur only once, and under 6% lies in the top ten. Sequences were obtained from PBMCs or T cells enriched from blood (not recorded which). The receptors were sampled from a woman aged 25 to 39 who had recovered from COVID-19.

J is TRBJ1-4 and V is TRBV3-1 (or the pseudogene TRBV3-2), with a possible D match to TRBD1 (6 bases). The CDR3 consists of 13 residues. Germline V gene lookup returns CDR1 LGHDT and CDR2 YNNKEL (reference sequence). The V and J ends lost 8 bases and 7 bases respectively, with 14 bases between them. In DNA form, the CDR3 reads TGTGCCAGCGGAGAACAGGGTGGTGAAAAACTGTTTTTT. Its translation is CASGEQGGEKLFF.

The chain links TRBV18 to TRBJ2-7; 7 bases match TRBD2. CDR3 length equals 16 residues. V trimming: 3 bases; J trimming: 2 bases; junction bases outside the gene matches: 10. Germline loops: CDR1 KGHSH, CDR2 LQKENI. The CDR3 spells CASSPGAGVGPYEQYF. In DNA, the CDR3 is TGTGCCAGCTCACCGGGTGCGGGGGTTGGCCCCTACGAGCAGTACTTC. Complete variable domain (other parts from reference TRBV18 and TRBJ2-7): NAGVMQNPRHLVRRRGQEARLRCSPMKGHSHVYWYRQLPEEGLKFMVYLQKENIIDESGMPKERFSAEFPKEGPSILRIQQVVRGDSAAYFCASSPGAGVGPYEQYFGPGTRLTVT.

V gene TRBV3-1 (or the pseudogene TRBV3-2) combines with J gene TRBJ1-6; D gene ambiguous. Trimming removed 3 bases from V and 9 bases from J, with 12 bases in between. The CDR3 contains 14 residues. The V gene's germline CDR1 is LGHDT and CDR2 YNNKEL (reference sequence). CDR3 sequence (DNA): TGTGCCAGCAGCCAGCGGGCCCAAGGTTCACCCCTCCACTTT. This sequence encodes CASSQRAQGSPLHF.

The rearrangement uses TRBV10-3 and TRBJ2-7; 10 nucleotides agree with TRBD2. CDR3 length equals 15 residues. V dropped 3 bases and J dropped 2; count of bases not matched to a gene: 4. Germline V gene data show CDR1 as ENHRY and CDR2 as SYGVKD. In nucleotides, the CDR3 is TGTGCCATCAGTGATCCTAGCGGGGGCGCCTACGAGCAGTACTTC. Amino acid sequence: CAISDPSGGAYEQYF.

The chain recombines TRBV5-1 with TRBJ2-7; 7 bases match TRBD2. The CDR3 contains 15 residues. Germline CDR1 is SGHRS and CDR2 is YFSETQ. The V segment lost 4 bases and the J segment 2 bases; nucleotides outside the gene matches: 9. This CDR3 is CASSQNAGLTYEQYF. DNA for the CDR3: TGCGCCAGCAGCCAAAATGCGGGACTAACCTACGAGCAGTACTTC.

The CDR3 here is CASSGVQGVVNEQFF. As DNA, the CDR3 is TGTGCCAGCAGCGGGGTACAGGGGGTCGTCAATGAGCAGTTCTTC. The rearrangement joins TRBV11-2 to TRBJ2-1, with TRBD1 matching over 8 bases. Germline trimming cut 5 bases from V and 6 bases from J; bases unmatched to any gene: 9. Germline CDR1 reads SGHAT; CDR2 reads FQNNGV. This CDR3 spans 15 amino acids. Drawing the rest from reference TRBV11-2 and TRBJ2-1, the complete variable domain is EAGVAQSPRYKIIEKRQSVAFWCNPISGHATLYWYQQILGQGPKLLIQFQNNGVVDDSQLPKDRFSAERLKGVDSTLKIQPAKLEDSAVYLCASSGVQGVVNEQFFGPGTRLTVL.

This clone was detected a few times. This chain connects TRBV5-1 to TRBJ1-2, with D maybe TRBD1 (6 bases). Per the germline V gene, CDR1 is SGHRS and CDR2 is YFSETQ. The CDR3 runs 15 residues. Trimming took off 1 base at V and 6 bases at J, with 16 bases between the two ends. The CDR3 bases are TGCGCCAGCAGCTTGCGGGGGGCAGGGGCGGATGGCTACACCTTC. Its protein is CASSLRGAGADGYTF.

The V and J genes are TRBV19 and TRBJ1-2; no definite D call. Trimming removed 5 bases at V and 8 bases at J, with 12 bases between. The CDR3 length is 12 residues. The germline V gene encodes CDR1 LNHDA and CDR2 SQIVND (reference sequence). The CDR3 spells CASSGEMWGYTF. The CDR3 nucleotides are TGTGCCAGTAGTGGGGAGATGTGGGGCTACACCTTC. Supplemented by reference TRBV19 and TRBJ1-2, the full variable domain reads DGGITQSPKYLFRKEGQNVTLSCEQNLNHDAMYWYRQDPGQGLRLIYYSQIVNDFQKGDIAEGYSVSREKKESFPLTVTSAQKNPTAFYLCASSGEMWGYTFGSGTRLTVV.

This chain connects TRBV3-1 (or the pseudogene TRBV3-2) to TRBJ1-2; tentatively, D is TRBD1 (6 bases). Germline V gives CDR1 LGHDT, CDR2 YNNKEL (reference sequence). V lost 2 bases to trimming and J lost 7 bases, with 17 bases between them. The length of the CDR3 is 15 residues. The CDR3 region has the DNA TGTGCCAGCAGCCAACGCTCCGGGACAAGCCGTGGCTACACCTTC. Translated, it gives CASSQRSGTSRGYTF.

The chain links TRBV12-3 or TRBV12-4 to TRBJ2-2, with D maybe TRBD1 (5 bases). The CDR3 spans 13 residues. V lost 6 bases, J lost 7 bases, and 12 bases lay in between. The CDR3 DNA is TGTGCCAGCAGCTCCCAGGGAATCGGGGAGCTGTTTTTT. Residues: CASSSQGIGELFF.

This clone was counted a single time. The chain combines TRBV5-6 with TRBJ1-1, with TRBD1 as a possible D gene (5 bases). Per germline, CDR1 SGHDT and CDR2 YYEEEE. CDR3 length: 13 amino acids. V shed 4 bases and J shed 4 bases, with 11 bases lying between them. The CDR3 DNA is TGTGCCAGCAGCGGATCAGGGTCCACTGAAGCTTTCTTT. Translation gives CASSGSGSTEAFF.

The chain joins TRBV7-9 to TRBJ2-3; 10 nucleotides align to TRBD2. The CDR3 consists of 17 residues. V shed 6 bases and J 5 bases; nucleotides not matched to a gene: 14. Germline V gives CDR1 SEHNR, CDR2 FQNEAQ (reference sequence). The CDR3 region has the DNA TGTGCCAGCAGGGCGGCGATCGGCAGCGGGGGGGGAGATACGCAGTATTTT. Its translation is CASRAAIGSGGGDTQYF.

In its sample, this clone was seen once. The J gene is TRBJ2-2, the V gene TRBV12-5; weak D call: TRBD1 (6 bases). V was cut by 1 base and J by 2 bases, with 14 bases left in between. Germline V gene sequence: CDR1 LGHNT, CDR2 FRNRAP. The CDR3 contains 17 residues. The CDR3 region is CASGLGRGQTNTGELFF. In DNA, the CDR3 is TGTGCTAGTGGTTTGGGCCGCGGACAGACTAACACCGGGGAGCTGTTTTTT.

V gene TRBV30 combines with J gene TRBJ1-2; D unclear. This CDR3 comprises 11 residues. Germline values: CDR1 GTSNPN, CDR2 SVGIG (reference sequence). The V and J ends lost 0 bases and 8 bases respectively, with 7 bases between them. CDR3 nucleotides: TGTGCCTGGAGTGTATTACAGGGCTACACCTTC. Translated: CAWSVLQGYTF.

V is TRBV7-2 and J is TRBJ2-2; no clear D gene. The germline V and J ends were trimmed by 7 bases and 8 bases, with 11 bases remaining between them. Germline CDR1 and CDR2: SGHTA and FQGNSA. The CDR3 has 12 amino acids. The CDR3 loop reads CASTKAGGELFF. For the CDR3, the DNA is TGTGCCAGCACTAAAGCCGGGGGGGAGCTGTTTTTT.

CDR3 nucleotides: TGTGCCTGGAGAGGGGCCCTAGGCTACACCTTC. Translation: CAWRGALGYTF. The V call is TRBV30, the J call TRBJ1-2, with TRBD1 as a possible D gene (5 bases). V dropped 3 bases and J dropped 8 bases, with 10 bases sitting between them. Germline V gene data show CDR1 as GTSNPN and CDR2 as SVGIG (reference sequence). The CDR3 has 11 residues.

The chain is built from TRBV10-2 and TRBJ1-1; 9 positions agree with TRBD1. Unmatched junction bases numbered 8, after V lost 4 bases and J lost 5 bases. CDR1 WSHSY and CDR2 SAAADI come from the germline V gene. The CDR3 covers 15 residues. The CDR3 sequence: CASSGDRGTGTEAFF. The CDR3 DNA reads TGCGCCAGCAGTGGTGACAGGGGGACAGGAACTGAAGCTTTCTTT.